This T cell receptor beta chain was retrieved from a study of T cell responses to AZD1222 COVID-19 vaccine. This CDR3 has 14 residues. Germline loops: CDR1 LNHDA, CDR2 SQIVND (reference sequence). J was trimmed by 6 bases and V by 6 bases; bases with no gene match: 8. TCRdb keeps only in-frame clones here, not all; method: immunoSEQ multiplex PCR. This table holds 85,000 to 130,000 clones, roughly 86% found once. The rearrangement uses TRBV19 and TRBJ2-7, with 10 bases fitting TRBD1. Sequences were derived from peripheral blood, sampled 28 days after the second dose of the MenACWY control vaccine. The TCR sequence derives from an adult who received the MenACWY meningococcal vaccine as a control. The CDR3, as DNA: TGTGCCAGTAGCCTTGGGACAGGGGTAAGCGAGCAGTACTTC. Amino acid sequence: CASSLGTGVSEQYF.